The 16 T cell receptor beta chains presented below share a single source sample, sequenced in a study of T-cell memory formation after mild COVID-19. From the 5' RACE reads, TCRdb called clonotypes with MiXCR, one entry per CDR3 protein. The sample has 150,000 or so distinct CDR3 sequences, roughly a third seen once. Material for sequencing was PBMCs or a T cell subset sorted from them (not recorded which). The source is an adult woman who had mild COVID-19 (a few samples of this study predate the infection). Cell type and time point are not known.

The chain combines TRBV5-1 with TRBJ1-5; D is unresolved. Trimming removed 4 bases at V and 5 bases at J, with 16 bases between. The CDR3 extends over 15 amino acids. Germline V gives CDR1 SGHRS, CDR2 YFSETQ. In nucleotides, the CDR3 is TGCGCCAGCAGCAGTGGACGTGGAGGCGATCAGCCCCAGCATTTT. It is translated as CASSSGRGGDQPQHF.

The rearrangement uses TRBV18 and TRBJ2-3; the match to TRBD2 covers 9 bases. Germline assignment: CDR1 KGHSH and CDR2 LQKENI. The junction had 5 bases not matched to a gene; V was cut back by 3 bases and J by 1 base. The CDR3 spans 16 residues. This chain's CDR3 is CASSPVAGAGTDTQYF. The CDR3 region has the DNA TGTGCCAGCTCACCGGTAGCGGGAGCGGGCACAGATACGCAGTATTTT.

V usage is TRBV7-9 and J usage is TRBJ2-4; a weak D match, TRBD1 (6 bases). The germline gives CDR1 SEHNR, CDR2 FQNEAQ (reference sequence). The CDR3 is 14 residues long. Trimming removed 4 bases at V and 8 bases at J, with 15 bases between. The CDR3 here is CASSSWGEGDIQYF. The CDR3 coding sequence is TGTGCCAGCAGCTCCTGGGGAGAGGGGGACATTCAGTACTTC.

J is TRBJ2-5 and V is TRBV5-6; 11 bases are shared with TRBD2. The CDR3 is made up of 15 amino acids. V dropped 0 bases and J dropped 10; count of bases not matched to a gene: 8. From germline, CDR1 is SGHDT and CDR2 YYEEEE. The CDR3 nucleotides read TGTGCCAGCAGCTTGGAACTAGCGGGGGTCCCTGACCAGTACTTC. Residues: CASSLELAGVPDQYF. Based on the CDR3 plus reference TRBV5-6 and TRBJ2-5, the full variable domain is DAGVTQSPTHLIKTRGQQVTLRCSPKSGHDTVSWYQQALGQGPQFIFQYYEEEERQRGNFPDRFSGHQFPNYSSELNVNALLLGDSALYLCASSLELAGVPDQYFGPGTRLLVL.

This clonotype was seen a handful of times. This chain uses TRBV5-1 with TRBJ2-5, with D perhaps TRBD2 (5 bases). The CDR3 covers 16 residues. CDR1 is SGHRS, CDR2 YFSETQ, per germline. With 2 bases removed from V and 5 bases from J, the gap between germline ends came to 19 bases. The CDR3 region has the DNA TGCGCCAGCAGCTTCGGTTCCCAATCGGGCGGGGAGACCCAGTACTTC. Translating gives CASSFGSQSGGETQYF.

This clonotype was detected a few times. The genes are TRBV13 and TRBJ2-7; a weak D match, TRBD2 (6 bases). Germline loops: CDR1 PRHDT, CDR2 FYEKMQ (reference sequence). Deletions cut 5 bases from V and 7 bases from J, with 21 bases between. The CDR3 has 15 amino acids. In nucleotides, the CDR3 is TGTGCCAGCAGCATGGAGGGAACGGGGCGAGGGGAGCAGTACTTC. This translates into CASSMEGTGRGEQYF.

The chain combines TRBV6-2 or TRBV6-3 with TRBJ2-7; a possible D gene is TRBD1 (6 bases). CDR3 length: 12 amino acids. The germline V and J ends were trimmed by 4 bases and 2 bases, with 6 bases remaining between them. Germline V gene sequence: CDR1 MNHEY, CDR2 SVGEGT. CDR3: CASSWDTYEQYF. Written as DNA, the CDR3 is TGTGCCAGCAGTTGGGACACCTACGAGCAGTACTTC.

This clonotype appeared a single time. The chain combines TRBV3-1 with TRBJ2-7; possible D gene TRBD2, 6 bases. The germline V gene encodes CDR1 LGHDT and CDR2 YNNKEL (reference sequence). The CDR3 is made up of 17 amino acids. Trimming pared 0 bases from V and 4 bases from J, leaving 19 bases between. The CDR3 coding sequence is TGTGCCAGCAGCCAAGAGGGCACTAGCCACGAGCGGTACGAGCAGTACTTC. This translates into CASSQEGTSHERYEQYF.

J is TRBJ2-7 and V is TRBV5-6, with D perhaps TRBD1 (6 bases). The CDR3 loop spans 15 amino acids. V was clipped by 1 base and J by 2 bases, with 13 bases between them. Germline CDR1 is SGHDT and CDR2 is YYEEEE. CDR3 sequence reads: CASSLTGKGTYEQYF. CDR3 bases: TGTGCCAGCAGCTTGACAGGGAAAGGCACCTACGAGCAGTACTTC.

Only a few counts were recorded for this clonotype. This chain links TRBV12-3 or TRBV12-4 with TRBJ2-3; D is perhaps TRBD1 (5 bases). The CDR3 spans 12 residues. The V gene lost 7 bases and the J gene lost 2 bases, with 7 bases spanning the gap. The CDR3 bases are TGTGCCAGCACAGGGAACACAGATACGCAGTATTTT. Protein: CASTGNTDTQYF.

This chain links TRBV4-1 with TRBJ1-2, with TRBD1 matching 10 bases. From germline, CDR1 is MGHRA and CDR2 YSYEKL. With V trimmed by 8 bases and J by 8 bases, 5 bases remained unmatched. The CDR3 spans 12 residues. The CDR3 bases are TGCGCCAGCGGGACAGGGGTATACGGCTACACCTTC. This encodes CASGTGVYGYTF.

This chain uses TRBV5-8 with TRBJ1-1; D unresolved. Germline CDR1 and CDR2: SGHTS and YDEGEE. Trimming removed 1 base from V and 10 bases from J, with 17 bases in between. This CDR3 comprises 14 residues. CDR3 nucleotides: TGTGCCAGCAGCTTGCTCCGGGCCCTCAATGGAGCTTTCTTT. It codes for CASSLLRALNGAFF.

The genes are TRBV3-1 and TRBJ1-4; D might be TRBD1 (5 bases). Trimming stripped 0 bases from V and 8 bases from J, with 10 bases between. The CDR3 length is 14 residues. Germline V gene sequence: CDR1 LGHDT, CDR2 YNNKEL (reference sequence). The CDR3 DNA is TGTGCCAGCAGCCAAGATACCGGGGGGGAAAAACTGTTTTTT. Encoded protein: CASSQDTGGEKLFF.

This clonotype appeared a few times. The rearrangement uses TRBV7-2 and TRBJ2-5, with D possibly TRBD2 on 5 matching bases. Trimming cost V 7 bases and J 4 bases, with 19 bases left between them. The CDR3 is 15 residues long. CDR1 is SGHTA, CDR2 FQGNSA, per germline. The CDR3: CASIPLSSSRETQYF. CDR3 in DNA: TGTGCCAGCATCCCTTTGAGTTCTAGCCGAGAGACCCAGTACTTC.

The chain carries TRBV4-1 and TRBJ2-1, with 7 bases lining up with TRBD2. V shed 4 bases and J 7 bases; nucleotides not matched to a gene: 1. CDR1 and CDR2 from the germline V gene are MGHRA and YSYEKL. This CDR3 region has 12 residues. The CDR3 is CASSRGGNEQFF. As DNA, the CDR3 is TGCGCCAGCAGCCGGGGGGGGAATGAGCAGTTCTTC.

This clonotype was counted between two and nine times. V usage is TRBV7-9 and J usage is TRBJ2-3; D call uncertain. The germline V and J ends were trimmed by 6 bases and 5 bases, with 12 bases remaining between them. The CDR3 spans 13 residues. Germline loops: CDR1 SEHNR, CDR2 FQNEAQ (reference sequence). The DNA of the CDR3 is TGTGCCAGCAGGCCCGAGGTCCTAGATACGCAGTATTTT. It specifies CASRPEVLDTQYF.